This T cell receptor beta chain comes out of a study of blood T cell repertoires in COVID-19. Germline V gives CDR1 SGHRS, CDR2 YFSETQ. V was clipped by 5 bases and J by 4 bases, with 13 bases between them. This CDR3 has 13 residues. Sequencing used immunoSEQ multiplex PCR; TCRdb keeps in-frame clones, though not all of them. The sample holds around 250,000 clones; around 86% are singletons and the top ten take roughly 1.6%. The chain links TRBV5-1 to TRBJ2-7, with D maybe TRBD2 (5 bases). This TCR was recovered from a woman aged 45-59 years who had recovered from COVID-19. Sample: PBMCs or T cells enriched from blood (not recorded which). CDR3 region: CASSTGSDYEQYF. The CDR3 DNA is TGCGCCAGCAGTACGGGATCCGATTACGAGCAGTACTTC.